The rows below give T cell receptor beta chains drawn from one sample of a study of cytomegalovirus exposure and HLA in healthy donors. Clones were sequenced by immunoSEQ multiplex PCR, and TCRdb holds only the in-frame ones, with some missing. The table records roughly 98,000 clones, about 77% of them present only once. The material sequenced was PBMCs. The receptors stem from a man aged 40-55 years in good health and CMV-seronegative. Both conserved end residues are part of each CDR3. Only some rows state a clone size, as once, few, many or a class for expanded clones.

clone size	V gene	J gene	CDR3 protein
few	TRBV30	TRBJ2-7	CAWTSGSYEQYF
-	TRBV9	TRBJ1-1	CASSVGWGQFTEAFF
-	TRBV18	TRBJ1-4	CASTPGLTNEKLFF
-	TRBV25-1	TRBJ2-1	CASIDSRIGEQFF
few	TRBV11-2	TRBJ2-7	CASSLAPGQLTHF
-	TRBV5-4	-	CASSWGQGEAYEQYF
-	TRBV5-4	TRBJ2-1	CASSWGGLAGVNNEQFF
-	TRBV5-1	TRBJ2-1	CASSSSGGYNEQFF
-	TRBV19	TRBJ2-4	CASLGRQDQAKNIQYF
-	TRBV6-1	TRBJ2-7	CASRDRGYEQYF
few	TRBV6-1	TRBJ2-7	CASSEAGDSSYEQYF
-	TRBV5-6	TRBJ1-1	CASGQQGVPEAFF
-	TRBV6-5	TRBJ1-3	CASSRDRENTIYF
-	TRBV6-6	TRBJ2-7	CASSKPGTGSYEQYF
-	TRBV5-4	TRBJ1-2	CASSPGRGGYGYTF
-	TRBV6-1	TRBJ1-6	CASTVGGSPLHF
-	TRBV7-9	TRBJ2-1	CASSLVSSGNNEQFF
-	TRBV27	TRBJ2-1	CASSSGGRLGNEQFF
-	TRBV5-6	TRBJ1-5	CASSLGTGGGQPQHF
once	TRBV2	TRBJ1-4	CATYRTGGNEKLFF
few	TRBV6-6	TRBJ1-5	CASSLLDNQPQHF
few	TRBV2	TRBJ2-7	CASSEGRGGPYEQYF
-	TRBV29-1	TRBJ2-7	CSVSGLAGSFSYEQYF
-	TRBV2	TRBJ1-3	CAAHSDRGQPSGNTIYF
once	TRBV2	TRBJ1-1	CASCREVNTEAFF